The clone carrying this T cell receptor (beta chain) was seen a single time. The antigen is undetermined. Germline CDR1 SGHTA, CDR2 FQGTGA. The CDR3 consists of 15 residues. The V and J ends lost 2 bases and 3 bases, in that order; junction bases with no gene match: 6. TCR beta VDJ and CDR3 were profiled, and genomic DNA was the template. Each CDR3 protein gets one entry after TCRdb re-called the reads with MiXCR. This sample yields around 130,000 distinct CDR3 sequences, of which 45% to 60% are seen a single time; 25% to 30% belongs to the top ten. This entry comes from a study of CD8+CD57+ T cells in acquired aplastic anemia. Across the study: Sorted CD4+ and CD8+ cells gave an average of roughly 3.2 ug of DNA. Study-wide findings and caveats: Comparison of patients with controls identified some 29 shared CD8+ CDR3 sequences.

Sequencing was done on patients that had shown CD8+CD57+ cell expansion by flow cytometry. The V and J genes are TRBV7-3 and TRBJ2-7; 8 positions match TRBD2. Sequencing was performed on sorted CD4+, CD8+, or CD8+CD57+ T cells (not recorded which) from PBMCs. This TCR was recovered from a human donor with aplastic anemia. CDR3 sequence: CASSLYGGDRYEQYF. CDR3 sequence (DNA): TGTGCCAGCAGCTTATACGGGGGGGACCGCTACGAGCAGTACTTC.